This TCR beta chain appears in the sequencing data of a study of CD8 T cells in Susac syndrome. This CDR3 is 13 amino acids long. The J segment lost 6 bases and the V segment lost 6 bases, leaving 7 bases of the junction unmatched. Random hexamers served to reverse transcribe roughly 0.45 to 1 ug RNA. Using its own MiXCR run on the immunoSEQ multiplex PCR reads, TCRdb lists one record per CDR3 protein. The table records 180,000 or so distinct CDR3 sequences, 90% to 96% of them present only once. This clonotype was seen once. The T cells that were sequenced for TCR beta were CD8+ and CD4+ cells from blood.

The TCR was taken from a human donor with multiple sclerosis. V usage is TRBV12-3 or TRBV12-4 and J usage is TRBJ1-1, with TRBD1 identical over 7 bases. The sample was CD4+ T cells from PBMCs. For the CDR3, the DNA is TGTGCCAGCAGAACCGGGACAGCTCCTGAAGCTTTCTTT. Amino acids: CASRTGTAPEAFF.